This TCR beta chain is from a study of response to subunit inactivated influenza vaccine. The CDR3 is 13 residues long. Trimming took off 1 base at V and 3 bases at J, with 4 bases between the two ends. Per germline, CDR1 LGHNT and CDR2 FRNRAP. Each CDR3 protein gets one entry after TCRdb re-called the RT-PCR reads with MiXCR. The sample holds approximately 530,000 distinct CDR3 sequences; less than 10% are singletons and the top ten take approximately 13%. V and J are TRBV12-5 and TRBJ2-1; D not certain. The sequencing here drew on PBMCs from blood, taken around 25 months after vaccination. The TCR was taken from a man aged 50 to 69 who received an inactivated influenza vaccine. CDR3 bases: TGTGCTAGTGGTTTGGGACTCTACAATGAGCAGTTCTTC. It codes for CASGLGLYNEQFF.